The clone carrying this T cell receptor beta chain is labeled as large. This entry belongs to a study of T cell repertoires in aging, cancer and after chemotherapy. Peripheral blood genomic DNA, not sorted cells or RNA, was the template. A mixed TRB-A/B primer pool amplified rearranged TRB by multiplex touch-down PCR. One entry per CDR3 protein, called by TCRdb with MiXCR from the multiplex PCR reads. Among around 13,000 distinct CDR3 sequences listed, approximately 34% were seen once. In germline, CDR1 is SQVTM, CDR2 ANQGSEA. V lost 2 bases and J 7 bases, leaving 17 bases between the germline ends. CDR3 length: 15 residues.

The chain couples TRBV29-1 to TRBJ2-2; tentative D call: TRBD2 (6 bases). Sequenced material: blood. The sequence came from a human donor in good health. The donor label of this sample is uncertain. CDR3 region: CSVESTGGQVGELFF. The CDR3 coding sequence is TGCAGCGTTGAATCCACCGGAGGGCAAGTCGGGGAGCTGTTTTTT.